This is a list of T cell receptor beta chains from one sample in a study of vaccination and CD4 T cells after COVID-19. TCRdb re-called the PCR reads through MiXCR, storing one row per CDR3 protein. Seen here are about 17,000 distinct CDR3 sequences, around 58% observed once, and the top ten hold about 10%. The antigens of these receptors remain unknown. Sample: CD4+ T cells from blood, cultured in vitro. The receptors originated from a human donor who had recovered from COVID-19. Each CDR3 is given with its conserved first and last residue. A D gene is named only where the DNA matches it firmly. Clone size is not always given. Where it is, it says once, few, many or a class for expanded clones.

j_call	v_call	cdr3_length	clone_size	d_call	cdr3_nt	cdr3_aa
TRBJ2-3	TRBV5-4	13	NA	NA	TGTGCCAGCACCATCCAGGGAACAGATACGCAGTATTTT	CASTIQGTDTQYF
TRBJ2-3	TRBV11-3	15	NA	TRBD2	TGTGCCAGCAGCTCCCGACTAGCGGGACTGGATACGCAGTATTTT	CASSSRLAGLDTQYF
TRBJ2-3	TRBV20-1	18	once	TRBD2	TGCAGTGCTAGGGGCGGACTAGCGCAACCTTCTAGCACAGATACGCAGTATTTT	CSARGGLAQPSSTDTQYF
TRBJ2-1	TRBV11-2	15	NA	TRBD2	TGTGCCAGCAGCTTTACTAGCGGGGGGTACAATGAGCAGTTCTTC	CASSFTSGGYNEQFF
TRBJ2-1	TRBV21-1	15	NA	NA	TGTGCCAGCAGCAACCGGGCTGGAGCCTACAATGAGCAGTTCTTC	CASSNRAGAYNEQFF
TRBJ2-5	TRBV10-3	13	few	NA	TGTGCCATCAGTGAATCGCTTCAAGAGACCCAGTACTTC	CAISESLQETQYF
TRBJ1-2	TRBV6-5	13	NA	NA	TGTGCCAGCAGTTACTTTCGGTCCTGGGGCTACACCTTC	CASSYFRSWGYTF
TRBJ1-2	TRBV7-3	13	medium-sized	TRBD1	TGTGCCAGCAGCTTATCTCAGGGGGATGGCTACACCTTC	CASSLSQGDGYTF
TRBJ1-2	TRBV12-3/TRBV12-4	15	NA	NA	TGTGCCAGCAGCCCCCCCCGAGCAGTAGGCTATGGCTACACCTTC	CASSPPRAVGYGYTF
TRBJ2-6	TRBV20-1	16	NA	TRBD2	TGCAGTGCAGATCCGGGGGGACTCTCTGGGGCCAACGTCCTGACTTTC	CSADPGGLSGANVLTF
TRBJ1-5	TRBV20-1	12	NA	TRBD1	TGCAGTGGCCAACAGGGGGGTCAGCCCCAGCATTTT	CSGQQGGQPQHF
TRBJ1-3	TRBV7-7	14	NA	NA	TGTGCTAGCAGCCCCGGACCCGCTGGAAACACCATATATTTT	CASSPGPAGNTIYF
TRBJ1-2	TRBV7-3	15	NA	TRBD1	TGTGCCAGCAGCATACCGGACAGGCCTAACTATGGCTACACCTTC	CASSIPDRPNYGYTF
TRBJ1-3	TRBV18	15	NA	NA	TGTGCCAGCTCACAGCGCCAAAACTCTGGAAACACCATATATTTT	CASSQRQNSGNTIYF
TRBJ2-5	TRBV1	14	once	NA	TGCACCAGCAACCGCGGGACTAGCAGGGAGACCCAGTACTTC	CTSNRGTSRETQYF
TRBJ2-2	TRBV27	14	NA	NA	TGTGCCAGCAAAGGTGGGACGAGTAGCGGGGAGCTGTTTTTT	CASKGGTSSGELFF
TRBJ2-5	TRBV20-1	13	NA	NA	TGCAGTGCTGCCGGGACTGGTGAAGAGACCCAGTACTTC	CSAAGTGEETQYF
TRBJ1-2	TRBV5-1	14	NA	NA	TGCGCCAGCAGCTTGGGGTTCTCTCCCCAGGGCTATACCTTC	CASSLGFSPQGYTF
TRBJ1-1	TRBV24-1	13	NA	NA	TGTGCCACCAGCGAGGGGTGGGGAACTGAAGCTTTCTTT	CATSEGWGTEAFF
TRBJ1-6	TRBV10-3	12	few	NA	TGTGCCATCAGTGAGAGGAATTCACCCCTCCACTTT	CAISERNSPLHF
TRBJ2-5	TRBV6-2/TRBV6-3	16	NA	NA	TGTGCCAGCAGTTACTCCAGGGGCTCGTACCAAGAGACCCAGTACTTC	CASSYSRGSYQETQYF
TRBJ1-5	TRBV12-3/TRBV12-4	14	NA	NA	TGTGCCAGCAGTTCCTACGGCACGGGTCAGCCCCAGCATTTT	CASSSYGTGQPQHF
TRBJ1-5	TRBV27	15	NA	NA	TGTGCCAGCAGTTTGTTGGAACGCGCAAGACAGCCCCAGCATTTT	CASSLLERARQPQHF
TRBJ2-7	TRBV15	13	NA	TRBD2	TGTGCCACCAGCAGAGCCCAGACTAGCGAGAAGTACTTC	CATSRAQTSEKYF
TRBJ2-1	TRBV20-1	16	NA	NA	TGCAGTGCTAGAGTCTTCACCCCCACGTCCTACAATGAGCAGTTCTTC	CSARVFTPTSYNEQFF
TRBJ2-5	TRBV19	12	NA	TRBD1	TGTGCCACTGGACAGGTCCGAGAGACCCAGTACTTC	CATGQVRETQYF
TRBJ1-1	TRBV12-3/TRBV12-4	12	few	NA	TGTGCCAGCAGTTTAGAGGGGATTGAAGCTTTCTTT	CASSLEGIEAFF
TRBJ2-7	TRBV20-1	15	few	TRBD1	TGCAGTGCTCGTCCAGGGACAGGGGGCAATTCCGAGCAGTACTTC	CSARPGTGGNSEQYF
TRBJ1-5	TRBV6-2/TRBV6-3	16	NA	TRBD1	TGTGCCAGCAGTTACCCGACAGGGGAGGGATATCAGCCCCAGCATTTT	CASSYPTGEGYQPQHF
TRBJ2-1	TRBV20-1	13	NA	TRBD2	TGCAGTGTAGCGGGGGCCCCCAACAATGAGCAGTTCTTC	CSVAGAPNNEQFF
TRBJ2-7	TRBV7-9	14	NA	NA	TGTGCCAGCGCTTGGGGTGACTCCTTGTACGAGCAGTACTTC	CASAWGDSLYEQYF
TRBJ1-5	TRBV6-1	21	NA	NA	TGTGCCAGCAGTGAACCCAATTGGCCGGGAGGGAAGGGCGTAAGCAATCAGCCCCAGCATTTT	CASSEPNWPGGKGVSNQPQHF
TRBJ2-3	TRBV19	18	NA	TRBD2	TGTGCCAGTAGTATAGTGGGAATCTGGCTAGCGGGCACAGATACGCAGTATTTT	CASSIVGIWLAGTDTQYF
TRBJ2-5	TRBV29-1	15	NA	NA	TGCAGCGTTGACCCGCACGCGAGGAGGGGAGAGACCCAGTACTTC	CSVDPHARRGETQYF
TRBJ1-1	TRBV11-2	14	NA	NA	TGTGCCAGCAGCCACCCCAGGGGGAACACTGAAGCTTTCTTT	CASSHPRGNTEAFF
TRBJ2-7	TRBV4-1	15	NA	NA	TGCGCCAGCAGCCAAGGCCCGGCAGGGACCTACGAGCAGTACTTC	CASSQGPAGTYEQYF
TRBJ1-1	TRBV4-1	16	few	NA	TGCGCCAGCAGCCTCGGTCTGGGGGTAGGGGACACTGAAGCTTTCTTT	CASSLGLGVGDTEAFF